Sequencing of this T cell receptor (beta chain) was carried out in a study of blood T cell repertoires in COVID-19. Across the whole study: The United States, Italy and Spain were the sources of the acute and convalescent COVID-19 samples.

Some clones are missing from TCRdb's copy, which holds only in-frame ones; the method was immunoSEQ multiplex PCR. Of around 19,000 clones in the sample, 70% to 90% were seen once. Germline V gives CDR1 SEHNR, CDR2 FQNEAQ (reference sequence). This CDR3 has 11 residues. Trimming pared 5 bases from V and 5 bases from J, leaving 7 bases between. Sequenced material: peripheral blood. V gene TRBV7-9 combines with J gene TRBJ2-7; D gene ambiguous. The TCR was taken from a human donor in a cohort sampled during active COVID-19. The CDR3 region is CASSPIDEQYF. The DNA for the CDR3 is TGTGCCAGCAGCCCTATTGACGAGCAGTACTTC.